This T cell receptor beta chain appears in the sequencing data of a study of spatial heterogeneity in lung cancer. Study in general: The donor population consisted of under 75 patients with untreated, early-stage non-small cell lung cancer. The average count in raw reads for each unique TCR and UMI combination exceeded nine appearances.

TCRdb re-derived calls from the 5' RACE reads in MiXCR, one entry per CDR3 protein. The sample consists of 110,000 or so distinct CDR3 sequences, 10% to 14% of them appearing once. The CDR3 runs 16 residues. The germline V gene encodes CDR1 MNHGY and CDR2 SVAAGI. Stated time point: blood at routine non-recurrence follow-up after resection. Researchers sequenced whole RNA taken from tumor, nontumor lung or frozen PBMC without sorting. Study-wide points: Ubiquitous expanded tumor TCRs were seen in blood more at resection than at follow-up.

In its sample, this clonotype was seen once. What it binds is unknown. One end of the junction fails to match germline, which may point to a read error. This chain links TRBV6-9 with TRBJ1-5, with D hard to call. This receptor was taken from a female donor with early-stage non-small cell lung cancer. Material: PBMCs, obtained at follow-up. CDR3 loop: CVSSYKAGYSNQPQHF. The CDR3 nucleotides are TGTGTCAGCAGTTATAAGGCAGGATATAGCAATCAGCCCCAGCATTTT.